The subject of this entry is one T cell receptor (beta chain). Antigen: not known. Trimming stripped 6 bases from V and 4 bases from J, with 12 bases between. This CDR3 contains 13 residues. RNA transcripts provided the source from which TCR beta CDR3 regions were amplified. An initial round of RT-PCR targeting the TCR CDR3 relied on the HTBI primer set. MiXCR was run by TCRdb on the multiplex PCR reads, yielding one entry per CDR3 protein. The sample carries around 450,000 distinct CDR3 sequences, approximately 14% recorded once. This entry comes from a study of T cells in Graves' hyperthyroidism and ophthalmopathy. The study based diagnoses on clinical symptoms, serum thyroxine and TRAb, thyroid ultrasound and orbital computed tomography. Study-level points and caveats: The model foresaw ophthalmopathy a median 6.5 months prior to onset. Peripheral blood also featured most of the thyroid clonotypes expanded above 0.001.

This sequence joins TRBV12-3 or TRBV12-4 and TRBJ1-1; tentative D call: TRBD1 (6 bases). Sequencing input: blood. The TCR was taken from a woman between 18 and 30 years old with Graves' hyperthyroidism. The chain's CDR3 is CASRQGAGTEAFF. Here the CDR3 DNA reads TGTGCCAGCAGACAGGGTGCGGGCACTGAAGCTTTCTTT.